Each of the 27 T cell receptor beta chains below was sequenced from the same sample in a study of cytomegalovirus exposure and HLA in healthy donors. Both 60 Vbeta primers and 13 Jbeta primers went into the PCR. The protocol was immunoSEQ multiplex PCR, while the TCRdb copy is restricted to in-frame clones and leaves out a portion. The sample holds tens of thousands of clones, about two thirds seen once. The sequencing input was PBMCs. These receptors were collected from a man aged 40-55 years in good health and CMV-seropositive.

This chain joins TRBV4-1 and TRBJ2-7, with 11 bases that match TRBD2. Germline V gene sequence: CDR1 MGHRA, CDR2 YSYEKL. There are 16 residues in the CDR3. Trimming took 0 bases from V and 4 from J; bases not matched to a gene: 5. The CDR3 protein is CASSQETGLAAYEQYF. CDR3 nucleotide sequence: TGCGCCAGCAGCCAAGAAACGGGACTAGCGGCATACGAGCAGTACTTC.

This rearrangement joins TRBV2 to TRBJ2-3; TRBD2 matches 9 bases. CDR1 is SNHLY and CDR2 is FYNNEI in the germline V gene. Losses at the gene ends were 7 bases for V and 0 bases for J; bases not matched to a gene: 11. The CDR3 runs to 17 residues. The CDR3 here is CASMLAGSLSSTDTQYF. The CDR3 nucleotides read TGTGCCAGCATGCTAGCGGGATCCCTATCGAGCACAGATACGCAGTATTTT.

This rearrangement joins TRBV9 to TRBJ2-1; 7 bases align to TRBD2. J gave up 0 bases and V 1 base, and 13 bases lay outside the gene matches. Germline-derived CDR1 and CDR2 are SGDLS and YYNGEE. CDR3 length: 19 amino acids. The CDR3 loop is CASSVWDYGPTSSYNEQFF. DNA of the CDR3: TGTGCCAGCAGCGTATGGGACTACGGACCCACAAGCTCCTACAATGAGCAGTTCTTC.

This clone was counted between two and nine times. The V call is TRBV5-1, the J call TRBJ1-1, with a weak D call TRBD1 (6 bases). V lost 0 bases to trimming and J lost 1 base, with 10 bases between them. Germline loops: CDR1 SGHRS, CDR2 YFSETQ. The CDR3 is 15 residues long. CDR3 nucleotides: TGCGCCAGCAGCTTGGCCGGACAGCCGAACACTGAAGCTTTCTTT. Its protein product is CASSLAGQPNTEAFF.

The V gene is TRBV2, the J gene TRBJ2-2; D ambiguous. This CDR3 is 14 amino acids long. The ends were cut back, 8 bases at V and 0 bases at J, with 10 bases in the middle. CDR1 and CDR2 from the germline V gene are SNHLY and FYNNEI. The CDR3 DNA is TGTGCCAGCTTTATGGCTGCGAACACCGGGGAGCTGTTTTTT. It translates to CASFMAANTGELFF. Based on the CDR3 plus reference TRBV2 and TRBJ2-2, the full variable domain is EPEVTQTPSHQVTQMGQEVILRCVPISNHLYFYWYRQILGQKVEFLVSFYNNEISEKSEIFDDQFSVERPDGSNFTLKIRSTKLEDSAMYFCASFMAANTGELFFGEGSRLTVL.

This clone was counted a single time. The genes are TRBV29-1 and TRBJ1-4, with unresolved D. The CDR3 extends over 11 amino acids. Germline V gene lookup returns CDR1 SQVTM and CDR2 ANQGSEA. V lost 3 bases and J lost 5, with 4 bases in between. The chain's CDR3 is CSVDRNEKLFF. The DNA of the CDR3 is TGCAGCGTTGACAGGAATGAAAAACTGTTTTTT.

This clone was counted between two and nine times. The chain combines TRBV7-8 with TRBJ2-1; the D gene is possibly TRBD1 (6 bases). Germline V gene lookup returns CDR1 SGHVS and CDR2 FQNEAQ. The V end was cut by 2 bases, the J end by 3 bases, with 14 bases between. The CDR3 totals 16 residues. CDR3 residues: CASSLSPGHNYNEQFF. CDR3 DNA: TGTGCCAGCAGCTTATCCCCGGGACATAACTACAATGAGCAGTTCTTC.

Here the CDR3 reads CASSSGTGFRYTF. CDR3 sequence (DNA): TGTGCCAGTAGTTCCGGGACAGGGTTTCGCTACACCTTC. The V gene is TRBV19, the J gene TRBJ1-2; 9 nucleotides agree with TRBD1. V lost 5 bases, J lost 9 bases, and 7 bases stayed unmatched. This CDR3 has 13 residues. CDR1 is LNHDA, CDR2 SQIVND, per germline (reference sequence).

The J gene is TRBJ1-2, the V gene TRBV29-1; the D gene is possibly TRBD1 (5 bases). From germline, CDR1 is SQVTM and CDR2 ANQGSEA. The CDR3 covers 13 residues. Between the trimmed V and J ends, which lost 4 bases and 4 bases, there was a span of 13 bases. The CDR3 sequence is CSVGGEKGYGYTF. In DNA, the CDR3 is TGCAGCGTTGGGGGGGAGAAAGGCTATGGCTACACCTTC.

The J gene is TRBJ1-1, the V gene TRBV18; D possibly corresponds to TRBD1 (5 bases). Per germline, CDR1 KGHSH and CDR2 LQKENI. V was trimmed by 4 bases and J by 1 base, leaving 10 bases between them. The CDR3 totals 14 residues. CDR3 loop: CASSRERGNTEAFF. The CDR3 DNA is TGTGCCAGCTCACGGGAAAGGGGGAACACTGAAGCTTTCTTT. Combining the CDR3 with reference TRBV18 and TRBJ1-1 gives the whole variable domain NAGVMQNPRHLVRRRGQEARLRCSPMKGHSHVYWYRQLPEEGLKFMVYLQKENIIDESGMPKERFSAEFPKEGPSILRIQQVVRGDSAAYFCASSRERGNTEAFFGQGTRLTVV.

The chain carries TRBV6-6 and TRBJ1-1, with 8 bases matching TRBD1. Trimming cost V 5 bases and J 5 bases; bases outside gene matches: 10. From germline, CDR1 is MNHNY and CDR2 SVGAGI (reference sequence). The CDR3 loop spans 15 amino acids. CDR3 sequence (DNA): TGTGCCAGCAGTCACGTCCAGGGGGCTTGGACTGAAGCTTTCTTT. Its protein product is CASSHVQGAWTEAFF.

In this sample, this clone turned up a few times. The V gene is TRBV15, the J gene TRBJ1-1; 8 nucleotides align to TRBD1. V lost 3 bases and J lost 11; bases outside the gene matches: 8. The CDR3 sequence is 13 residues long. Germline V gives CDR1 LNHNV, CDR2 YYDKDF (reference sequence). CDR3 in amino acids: CATSRGQDVGAFF. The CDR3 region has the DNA TGTGCCACCAGCAGGGGACAGGATGTTGGCGCTTTCTTT.

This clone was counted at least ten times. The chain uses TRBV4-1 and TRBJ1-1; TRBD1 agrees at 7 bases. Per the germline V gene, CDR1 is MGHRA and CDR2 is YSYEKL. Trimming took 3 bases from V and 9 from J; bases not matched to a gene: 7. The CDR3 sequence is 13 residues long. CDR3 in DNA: TGCGCCAGCAGCCAGGACAGGATCAAGAAAGCTTTCTTT. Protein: CASSQDRIKKAFF.

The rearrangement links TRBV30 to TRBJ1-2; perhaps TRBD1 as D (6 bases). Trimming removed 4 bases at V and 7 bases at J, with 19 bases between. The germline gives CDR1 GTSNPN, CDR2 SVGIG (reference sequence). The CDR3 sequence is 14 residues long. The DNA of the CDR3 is TGTGCCTGGACCCAGCAGGGGAGTCCGAGTGGCTACACCTTC. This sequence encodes CAWTQQGSPSGYTF.

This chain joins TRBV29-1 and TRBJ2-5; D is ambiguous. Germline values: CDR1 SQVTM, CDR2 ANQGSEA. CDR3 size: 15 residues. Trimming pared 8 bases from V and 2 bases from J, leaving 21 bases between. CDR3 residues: CSLSWAASGQETQYF. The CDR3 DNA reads TGCAGCCTAAGCTGGGCAGCATCTGGGCAAGAGACCCAGTACTTC.

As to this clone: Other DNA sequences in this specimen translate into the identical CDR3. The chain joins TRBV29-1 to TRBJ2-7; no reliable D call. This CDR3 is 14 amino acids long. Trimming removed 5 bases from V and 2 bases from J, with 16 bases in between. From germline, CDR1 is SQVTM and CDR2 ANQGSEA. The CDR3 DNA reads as TGCAGCGTTTACAAGCAGAAGGCGGCCTACGAGCAGTACTTC. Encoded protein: CSVYKQKAAYEQYF.

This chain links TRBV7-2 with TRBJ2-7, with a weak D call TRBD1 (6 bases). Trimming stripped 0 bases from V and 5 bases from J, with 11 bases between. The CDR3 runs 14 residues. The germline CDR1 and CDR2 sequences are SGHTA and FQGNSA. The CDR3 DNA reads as TGTGCCAGCAGCTTAGCGACAGGCCCGAACGAGCAGTACTTC. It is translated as CASSLATGPNEQYF.

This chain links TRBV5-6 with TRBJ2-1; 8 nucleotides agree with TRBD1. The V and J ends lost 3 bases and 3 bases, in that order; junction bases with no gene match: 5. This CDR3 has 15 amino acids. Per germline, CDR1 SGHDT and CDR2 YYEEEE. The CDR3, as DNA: TGTGCCAGCAGCTCCAGACAGGGGTTCTACAATGAGCAGTTCTTC. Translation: CASSSRQGFYNEQFF.

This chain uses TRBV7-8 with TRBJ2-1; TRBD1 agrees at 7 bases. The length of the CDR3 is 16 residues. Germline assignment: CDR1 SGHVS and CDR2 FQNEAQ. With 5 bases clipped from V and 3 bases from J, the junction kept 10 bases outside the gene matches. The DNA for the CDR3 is TGTGCCAGCAGCCCCTCGTCGGGACAGAACTACAATGAGCAGTTCTTC. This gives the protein CASSPSSGQNYNEQFF.

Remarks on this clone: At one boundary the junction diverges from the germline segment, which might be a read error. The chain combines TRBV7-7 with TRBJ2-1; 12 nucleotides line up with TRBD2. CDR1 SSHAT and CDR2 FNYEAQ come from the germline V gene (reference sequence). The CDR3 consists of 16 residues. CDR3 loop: CASSPRLAGGPLEQFF. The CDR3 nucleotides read TGTGCTAGCAGCCCCCGCCTAGCGGGAGGGCCGCTTGAGCAGTTCTTC.

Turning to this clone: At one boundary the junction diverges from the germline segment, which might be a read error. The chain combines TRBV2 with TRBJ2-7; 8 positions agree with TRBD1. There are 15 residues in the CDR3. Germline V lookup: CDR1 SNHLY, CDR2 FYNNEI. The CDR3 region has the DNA TGTGCCAGCAGTGAAGGCTCAGGGGGCCCATTCGCCTCGGACTTC. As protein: CASSEGSGGPFASDF.

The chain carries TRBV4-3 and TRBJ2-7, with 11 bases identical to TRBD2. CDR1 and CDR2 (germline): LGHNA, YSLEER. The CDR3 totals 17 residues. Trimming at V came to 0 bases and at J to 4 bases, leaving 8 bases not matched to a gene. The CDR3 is CASSQDSSGRNGYEQYF. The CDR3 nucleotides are TGCGCCAGCAGCCAAGATTCTAGCGGGAGGAATGGGTACGAGCAGTACTTC.

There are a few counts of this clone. CDR3 region: CASSLGAGLATLNEQFF. The CDR3 nucleotides read TGCGCCAGCAGCTTGGGGGCGGGACTAGCGACTCTCAATGAGCAGTTCTTC. The J gene is TRBJ2-1, the V gene TRBV5-1; 10 bases align to TRBD2. This CDR3 is built from 17 residues. Germline lookup yields CDR1 SGHRS and CDR2 YFSETQ. V was pared by 0 bases and J by 6 bases, with 9 bases of the junction left unmatched.

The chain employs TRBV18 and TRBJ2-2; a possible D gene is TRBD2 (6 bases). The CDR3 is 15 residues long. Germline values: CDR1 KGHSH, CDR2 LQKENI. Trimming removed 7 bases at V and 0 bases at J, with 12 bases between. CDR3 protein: CASFVGGTNTGELFF. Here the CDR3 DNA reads TGTGCCAGCTTCGTGGGGGGTACGAACACCGGGGAGCTGTTTTTT.

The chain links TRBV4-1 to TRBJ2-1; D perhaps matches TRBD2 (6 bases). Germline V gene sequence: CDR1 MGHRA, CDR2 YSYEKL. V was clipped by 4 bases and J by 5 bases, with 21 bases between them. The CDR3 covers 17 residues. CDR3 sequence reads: CASSRGLPGLDDNEQFF. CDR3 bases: TGCGCCAGCAGCCGGGGACTTCCTGGACTGGACGACAATGAGCAGTTCTTC.

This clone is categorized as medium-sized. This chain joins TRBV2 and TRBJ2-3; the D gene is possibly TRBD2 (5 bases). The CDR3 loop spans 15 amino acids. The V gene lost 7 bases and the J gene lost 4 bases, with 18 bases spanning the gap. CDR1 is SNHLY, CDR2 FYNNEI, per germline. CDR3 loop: CASTYGLGFPDTQYF. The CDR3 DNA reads TGTGCCAGCACCTATGGACTGGGGTTTCCAGATACGCAGTATTTT. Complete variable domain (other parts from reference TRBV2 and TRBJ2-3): EPEVTQTPSHQVTQMGQEVILRCVPISNHLYFYWYRQILGQKVEFLVSFYNNEISEKSEIFDDQFSVERPDGSNFTLKIRSTKLEDSAMYFCASTYGLGFPDTQYFGPGTRLTVL.

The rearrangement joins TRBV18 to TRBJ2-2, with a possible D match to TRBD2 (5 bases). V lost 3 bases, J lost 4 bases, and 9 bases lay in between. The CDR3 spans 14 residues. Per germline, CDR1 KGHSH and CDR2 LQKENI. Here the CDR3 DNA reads TGTGCCAGCTCACCGGAGCGGCTCACCGGGGAGCTGTTTTTT. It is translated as CASSPERLTGELFF. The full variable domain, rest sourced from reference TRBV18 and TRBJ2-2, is NAGVMQNPRHLVRRRGQEARLRCSPMKGHSHVYWYRQLPEEGLKFMVYLQKENIIDESGMPKERFSAEFPKEGPSILRIQQVVRGDSAAYFCASSPERLTGELFFGEGSRLTVL.